Shown below are 24 T cell receptor beta chains from a single sample sequenced in a study of blood T cell repertoires in COVID-19. The table came from immunoSEQ multiplex PCR; TCRdb's copy has only in-frame clones and leaves some out. The sample records 300,000 to 400,000 clones, 80% to 90% being singletons. The material sequenced was peripheral blood. These receptors all come from a woman aged 55 to 70 with COVID-19, enrolled during active disease.

This chain uses TRBV6-5 with TRBJ1-4, with 7 bases aligning to TRBD1. The CDR3 has 13 amino acids. Losses at the gene ends were 6 bases for V and 8 bases for J; bases not matched to a gene: 6. In germline, CDR1 is MNHEY, CDR2 SVGAGI. This CDR3 reads CASRSGGGEKLFF. DNA of the CDR3: TGTGCCAGCAGGTCAGGGGGAGGCGAAAAACTGTTTTTT.

V and J are TRBV6-4 and TRBJ1-1, with a tentative D call TRBD1 (5 bases). The V gene's germline CDR1 is MRHNA and CDR2 SNTAGT. V was shortened by 9 bases and J by 7 bases, with 6 bases between the two germline ends. This CDR3 has 9 residues. This CDR3 reads CARTVEAFF. In DNA form, the CDR3 reads TGTGCCAGGACAGTTGAAGCTTTCTTT.

The chain recombines TRBV5-1 with TRBJ1-5; D remains unclear. V lost 0 bases and J lost 0, with 4 bases in between. Per germline, CDR1 SGHRS and CDR2 YFSETQ. The CDR3 is made up of 14 amino acids. The DNA for the CDR3 is TGCGCCAGCAGCTTGGAGAGTAGCAATCAGCCCCAGCATTTT. Translation: CASSLESSNQPQHF.

The rearrangement uses TRBV28 and TRBJ2-2, with a weak D call TRBD1 (7 bases). V was cut by 6 bases and J by 2 bases, with 19 bases left in between. The CDR3 runs 17 residues. From germline, CDR1 is MDHEN and CDR2 SYDVKM. The CDR3 DNA follows: TGTGCCAGCAGGCCGGACTCAGGGGGGTATAACACCGGGGAGCTGTTTTTT. Its protein product is CASRPDSGGYNTGELFF.

The gene calls are TRBV2 and TRBJ2-7, with unresolved D. In germline, CDR1 is SNHLY, CDR2 FYNNEI. The V and J ends lost 6 bases and 2 bases respectively, with 8 bases between them. There are 12 residues in the CDR3. DNA for the CDR3: TGTGCCAGCAGGGCCAACACCTACGAGCAGTACTTC. Its translation: CASRANTYEQYF.

This chain joins TRBV11-2 and TRBJ2-1; 9 bases are a match to TRBD1. Germline CDR1 SGHAT, CDR2 FQNNGV. The CDR3 consists of 15 residues. After removal of 3 bases from V and 7 bases from J, the junction contained 7 bases not matched to a gene. DNA of the CDR3: TGTGCCAGCAGCTTTACAGGGGGCCTCGGAAATGAGCAGTTCTTC. This encodes CASSFTGGLGNEQFF.

V and J are TRBV13 and TRBJ1-1; D perhaps matches TRBD1 (5 bases). The length of the CDR3 is 12 residues. V lost 4 bases and J 7 bases, leaving 10 bases between the germline ends. In germline, CDR1 is PRHDT, CDR2 FYEKMQ (reference sequence). The CDR3 DNA follows: TGTGCCAGCAGCTCCCTTGACAGTGAAGCTTTCTTT. Encoded protein: CASSSLDSEAFF.

The chain recombines TRBV25-1 with TRBJ2-1, with D unclear. V was pared by 4 bases and J by 3 bases, with 4 bases between. The length of the CDR3 is 12 residues. Germline CDR1 is MGHDK and CDR2 is SYGVNS. Written as DNA, the CDR3 is TGTGCCAGCAGTGGTAACTACAATGAGCAGTTCTTC. It translates to CASSGNYNEQFF.

V usage is TRBV19 and J usage is TRBJ2-1; a possible D gene is TRBD2 (5 bases). CDR1 LNHDA and CDR2 SQIVND come from the germline V gene (reference sequence). The CDR3 is 15 residues long. V dropped 3 bases and J dropped 6 bases, with 15 bases sitting between them. The CDR3 loop reads CASSIEGSKANEQFF. In DNA, the CDR3 is TGTGCCAGTAGTATTGAGGGCTCTAAGGCCAATGAGCAGTTCTTC.

This sequence joins TRBV27 and TRBJ2-7, with D perhaps TRBD1 (5 bases). Germline CDR1 reads MNHEY; CDR2 reads SMNVEV (reference sequence). Trimming removed 2 bases at V and 3 bases at J, with 5 bases between. The CDR3 is 12 residues long. The CDR3: CASSLQGYEQYF. CDR3 bases: TGTGCCAGCAGTTTACAGGGCTACGAGCAGTACTTC.

The chain couples TRBV15 to TRBJ1-1; 10 nucleotides agree with TRBD1. Germline trimming cut 0 bases from V and 4 bases from J; bases unmatched to any gene: 2. The CDR3 loop spans 15 amino acids. Germline CDR1 reads LNHNV; CDR2 reads YYDKDF (reference sequence). The CDR3 bases are TGTGCCACCAGCAGAGACTGGACAGGGGGCACTGAAGCTTTCTTT. Amino acid sequence: CATSRDWTGGTEAFF.

This rearrangement joins TRBV5-1 to TRBJ2-3, with 13 bases identical to TRBD2. V lost 4 bases and J lost 2; bases outside the gene matches: 4. The CDR3 loop spans 16 amino acids. CDR1 SGHRS and CDR2 YFSETQ come from the germline V gene. CDR3 coding DNA: TGCGCCAGCAGCCCCGGGACTAGCGGGGCCACAGATACGCAGTATTTT. Encoded protein: CASSPGTSGATDTQYF.

The chain combines TRBV5-4 with TRBJ1-1; D is ambiguous. Trimming removed 1 base at V and 3 bases at J, with 13 bases between. The CDR3 is 15 amino acids. Germline V lookup: CDR1 SGHNT, CDR2 YYREEE (reference sequence). Here the CDR3 reads CASSLSWRRDTEAFF. The DNA of the CDR3 is TGTGCCAGCAGCTTGAGTTGGCGGCGCGACACTGAAGCTTTCTTT.

The rearrangement joins TRBV11-2 to TRBJ1-2, with D perhaps TRBD1 (5 bases). The CDR3 consists of 14 residues. Germline CDR1 is SGHAT and CDR2 is FQNNGV. The ends were cut back, 3 bases at V and 1 base at J, with 9 bases in the middle. The CDR3 here is CASSFDGGNYGYTF. Written as DNA, the CDR3 is TGTGCCAGCAGCTTTGACGGGGGTAACTATGGCTACACCTTC.

V gene TRBV6-5 combines with J gene TRBJ2-1; TRBD1 agrees at 8 bases. There are 15 residues in the CDR3. V lost 5 bases to trimming and J lost 7 bases; unmatched junction nucleotides: 10. Germline CDR1 reads MNHEY; CDR2 reads SVGAGI. The CDR3 reads CASSPWGTGGNEQFF. CDR3 DNA: TGTGCCAGCAGTCCCTGGGGGACAGGAGGAAATGAGCAGTTCTTC.

V usage is TRBV5-1 and J usage is TRBJ2-7; 9 bases are shared with TRBD1. CDR1 and CDR2 (germline): SGHRS, YFSETQ. Losses at the gene ends were 3 bases for V and 1 base for J; bases not matched to a gene: 5. The CDR3 contains 15 residues. CDR3 loop: CASSSQGAVSYEQYF. In DNA, the CDR3 is TGCGCCAGCAGCTCACAGGGGGCGGTTTCCTACGAGCAGTACTTC.

V usage is TRBV3-1 (or the pseudogene TRBV3-2) and J usage is TRBJ2-3; no reliable D call. This CDR3 is 15 amino acids long. Germline CDR1 LGHDT, CDR2 YNNKEL (reference sequence). The V and J ends lost 0 bases and 4 bases respectively, with 11 bases between them. The CDR3 sequence: CASSQDDLLADTQYF. The CDR3 DNA sequence: TGTGCCAGCAGCCAAGATGACCTGCTAGCAGATACGCAGTATTTT.

The genes are TRBV6-5 and TRBJ1-2; D not certain. Germline-derived CDR1 and CDR2 are MNHEY and SVGAGI. The CDR3 extends over 14 amino acids. Between the trimmed V and J ends, which lost 2 bases and 4 bases, there was a span of 11 bases. The CDR3 region has the DNA TGTGCCAGCAGTTACGCCAGAACTAGCTATGGCTACACCTTC. Translated, it gives CASSYARTSYGYTF.

The chain has TRBV3-1 (or the pseudogene TRBV3-2) and TRBJ2-3; 7 bases line up with TRBD1. Germline values: CDR1 LGHDT, CDR2 YNNKEL (reference sequence). The J segment lost 2 bases and the V segment lost 4 bases, leaving 9 bases of the junction unmatched. There are 16 residues in the CDR3. CDR3 nucleotide sequence: TGTGCCAGCAGCCCCCGACAGGGTATACCCACAGATACGCAGTATTTT. Residues: CASSPRQGIPTDTQYF.

The chain recombines TRBV7-3 with TRBJ1-2; D gene ambiguous. Germline-derived CDR1 and CDR2 are SGHTA and FQGTGA. Trimming cost V 2 bases and J 2 bases, with 9 bases left between them. The CDR3 sequence is 14 residues long. The CDR3 DNA reads TGTGCCAGCAGCTTAGGCGGAACCAACTATGGCTACACCTTC. Residues: CASSLGGTNYGYTF.

The chain combines TRBV19 with TRBJ2-7, with TRBD1 matching over 10 bases. The CDR3 totals 13 residues. CDR1 and CDR2 from the germline V gene are LNHDA and SQIVND (reference sequence). Trimming took 4 bases from V and 6 from J; bases not matched to a gene: 3. CDR3 loop: CASSKGTGVEQYF. CDR3 DNA sequence: TGTGCCAGTAGTAAGGGGACAGGGGTCGAGCAGTACTTC. Supplemented by reference TRBV19 and TRBJ2-7, the full variable domain reads DGGITQSPKYLFRKEGQNVTLSCEQNLNHDAMYWYRQDPGQGLRLIYYSQIVNDFQKGDIAEGYSVSREKKESFPLTVTSAQKNPTAFYLCASSKGTGVEQYFGPGTRLTVT.

The rearrangement links TRBV3-1 (or the pseudogene TRBV3-2) to TRBJ2-4, with a weak D call TRBD1 (5 bases). The CDR3 extends over 12 amino acids. V was pared by 2 bases and J by 6 bases, with 5 bases between. The germline V gene has CDR1 LGHDT and CDR2 YNNKEL (reference sequence). CDR3 sequence (DNA): TGTGCCAGCAGCCAAACAGGAAACATTCAGTACTTC. Its protein is CASSQTGNIQYF.

The genes are TRBV6-1 and TRBJ2-7; possible D gene TRBD1, 5 bases. Germline V CDR1 and CDR2: MNHNS, SASEGT. The CDR3 has 14 residues. V lost 0 bases and J lost 5, with 11 bases in between. The CDR3 region has the DNA TGTGCCAGCAGTGAAGCTGACAGAATCCACGAGCAGTACTTC. This sequence encodes CASSEADRIHEQYF.

The chain links TRBV28 to TRBJ1-5; TRBD1 agrees at 9 bases. The germline CDR1 and CDR2 sequences are MDHEN and SYDVKM. The V gene end was trimmed by 6 bases and the J gene end by 7 bases; junction bases not matched to a gene: 10. The CDR3 is 15 residues long. The CDR3 sequence: CASRTGTGMRQPQHF. CDR3 bases: TGTGCCAGCAGAACCGGGACAGGGATGAGGCAGCCCCAGCATTTT.